This TCR beta chain was sequenced for a study of T cells after yellow fever vaccination (dated by TCRdb to between 2018 and 2020). For context, the study as a whole: The SMART-Seq v4 Ultra Low Input RNA kit was used to prepare libraries from fractions with low cell numbers. To track T-cell clones before and after primary and booster YFV17D yellow fever vaccination, bulk TCR alpha and beta repertoires were sequenced longitudinally. Two healthy male donors made up the cohort, one aged 18 to 29 years and the other aged 30 to 39 years. Blood samples were taken at several timepoints before and after primary and secondary immunization, and bulk PBMC replicates and cell subsets were isolated.

In the paper's terms, the treatment or condition label means: live attenuated yellow fever vaccine strain. Two biological replicates of bulk PBMCs were collected at each blood-draw timepoint. PBMCs were isolated from peripheral blood using a standard Ficoll-Paque protocol. TriZol was used to extract RNA from bulk PBMCs, from CD4 and CD8 fractions, and from dextramer-positive and dextramer-negative fractions. Synthesis of TCR cDNA relied on 5'RACE template switching, a step that introduced a universal primer site along with unique molecular identifiers. Priming of cDNA synthesis was performed from both the TCR alpha and TCR beta constant segments. Library amplification used two PCR steps, and the second PCR step added sample barcodes and sequencing adapters. Sequencing of libraries was done on Illumina HiSeq 2500 (2x100 bp) or NovaSeq (2x150 bp). The original pipeline was this. MIGEC was used to demultiplex reads and collapse the reads into UMI consensus sequences, and MiXCR was used for V(D)J alignment. Using edgeR on replicate PBMC samples, clonotypes were called vaccine-responding if FDR was below 0.01 and the log2 fold change was above 5 up to day 15. Each bulk clonotype was labeled CD4 or CD8 based on which sequenced repertoire, CD4 or CD8, contained the clonotype at higher abundance. The public reads were run again by TCRdb, first through fastp at Q25 and then through MiXCR, and only productive beta chains were kept. All rows with the same CDR3 protein become a single entry with the most common DNA and genes. The V and J calls here are based on TCRdb, not the publication. A total of about 400,000 distinct CDR3 sequences appear in this sample, 9.5% to 13% of them only once. About 17% of the sample comes from the top ten.

V lost 5 bases and J lost 7 bases; the stretch between them is 14 bases long. Measured from the cysteine to the phenylalanine, the CDR3 is 13 residues long. Kept here is only the CDR3 DNA, which spans 39 bases and is read in frame from base 1. What the study reported, not specific to this receptor: Only a couple of donors were included in the study, so the extent to which the findings can be generalized is limited. A small share of clonotypes occurred in both CD4 and CD8 compartments, likely arising from convergent recombination. After the booster, most clones that had expanded after primary vaccination were detected again (nearly 97% of CD4 and 88% of CD8), suggesting broad maintenance of memory. Computational filtering was needed because FACS-sorted repertoires could contain abundant contaminating clonotypes from the bulk population. Compared with the primary T-cell response, the secondary T-cell response was weaker but faster, peaking on day 5 rather than day 15.

In the case of this clonotype: Its target antigen remains unknown. No quality values exist for individual bases; no much larger clone is one base distant.

The chain links TRBV12-3 or TRBV12-4 with TRBJ1-2, with TRBD1 perhaps the D gene, on 6 matching bases. The specimen was PBMCs, collected on the day of the first yellow fever vaccination. The receptor was isolated from a man aged 18 to 29 who received the YFV17D yellow fever vaccine. The CDR3 region has the sequence CASSPWTVGGYTF. The nucleotides are TGTGCCAGCAGTCCTTGGACAGTCGGTGGCTACACCTTC.